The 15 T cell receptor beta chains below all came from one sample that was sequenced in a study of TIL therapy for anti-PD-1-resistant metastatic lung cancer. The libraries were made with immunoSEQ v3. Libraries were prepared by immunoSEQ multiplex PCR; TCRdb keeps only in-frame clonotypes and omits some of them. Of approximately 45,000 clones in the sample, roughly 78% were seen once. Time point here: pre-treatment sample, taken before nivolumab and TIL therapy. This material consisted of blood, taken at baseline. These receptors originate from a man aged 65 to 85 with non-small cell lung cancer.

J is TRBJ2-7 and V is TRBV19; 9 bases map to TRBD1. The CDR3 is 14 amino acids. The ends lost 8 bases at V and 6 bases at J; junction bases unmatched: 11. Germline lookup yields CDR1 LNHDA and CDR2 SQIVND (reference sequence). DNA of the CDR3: TGTGCCAGTTCCCCCAAACAGGGGGCTTCCGAGCAGTACTTC. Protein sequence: CASSPKQGASEQYF.

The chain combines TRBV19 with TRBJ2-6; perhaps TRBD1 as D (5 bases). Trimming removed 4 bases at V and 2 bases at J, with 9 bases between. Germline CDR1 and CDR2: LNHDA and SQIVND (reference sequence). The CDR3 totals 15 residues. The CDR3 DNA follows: TGTGCCAGTAGTAGGGTAGGGGCTGGGGCCAACGTCCTGACTTTC. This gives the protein CASSRVGAGANVLTF.

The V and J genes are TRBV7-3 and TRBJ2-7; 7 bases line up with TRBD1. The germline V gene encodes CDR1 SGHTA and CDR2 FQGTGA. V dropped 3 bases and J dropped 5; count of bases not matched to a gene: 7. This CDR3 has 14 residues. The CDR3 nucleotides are TGTGCCAGCAGCTTCGAGGGGGCGCGGGACGAGCAGTACTTC. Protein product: CASSFEGARDEQYF.

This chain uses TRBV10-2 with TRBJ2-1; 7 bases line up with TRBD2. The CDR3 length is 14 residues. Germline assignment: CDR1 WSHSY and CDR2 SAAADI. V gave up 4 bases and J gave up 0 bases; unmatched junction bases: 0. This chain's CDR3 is CASSAGGSYNEQFF. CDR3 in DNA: TGCGCCAGCAGTGCGGGGGGCTCCTACAATGAGCAGTTCTTC.

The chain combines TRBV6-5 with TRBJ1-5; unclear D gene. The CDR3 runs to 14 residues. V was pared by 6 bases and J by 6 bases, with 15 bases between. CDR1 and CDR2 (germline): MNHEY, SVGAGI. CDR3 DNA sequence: TGTGCCAGCAGCCCGAGTAGCCCGATTCAGCCCCAGCATTTT. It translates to CASSPSSPIQPQHF.

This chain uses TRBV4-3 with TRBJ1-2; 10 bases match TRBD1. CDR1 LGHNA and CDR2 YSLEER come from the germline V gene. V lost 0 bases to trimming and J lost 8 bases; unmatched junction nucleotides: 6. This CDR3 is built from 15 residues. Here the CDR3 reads CASSQDWDRGRGYTF. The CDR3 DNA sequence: TGCGCCAGCAGCCAAGACTGGGACAGGGGCCGGGGCTACACCTTC.

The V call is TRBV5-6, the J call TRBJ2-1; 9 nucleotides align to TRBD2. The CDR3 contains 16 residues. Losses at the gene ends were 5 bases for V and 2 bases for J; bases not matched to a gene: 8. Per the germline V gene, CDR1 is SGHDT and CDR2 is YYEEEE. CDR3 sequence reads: CASSSPSGNAYNEQFF. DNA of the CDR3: TGTGCCAGCAGTTCGCCTAGCGGGAATGCCTACAATGAGCAGTTCTTC. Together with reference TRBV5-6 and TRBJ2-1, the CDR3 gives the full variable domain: DAGVTQSPTHLIKTRGQQVTLRCSPKSGHDTVSWYQQALGQGPQFIFQYYEEEERQRGNFPDRFSGHQFPNYSSELNVNALLLGDSALYLCASSSPSGNAYNEQFFGPGTRLTVL.

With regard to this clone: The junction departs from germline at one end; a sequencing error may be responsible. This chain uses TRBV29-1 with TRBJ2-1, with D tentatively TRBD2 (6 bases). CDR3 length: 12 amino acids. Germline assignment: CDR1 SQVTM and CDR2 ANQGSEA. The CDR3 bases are TGCAGCGTTGCTCGTGCGGGAATAGGCAGTCTCTTC. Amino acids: CSVARAGIGSLF.

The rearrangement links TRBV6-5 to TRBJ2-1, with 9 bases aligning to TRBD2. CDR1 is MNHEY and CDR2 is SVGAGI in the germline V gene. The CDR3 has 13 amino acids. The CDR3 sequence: CVIRTSAYNEQFF. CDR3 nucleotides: TGTGTAATTAGGACTAGCGCCTACAATGAGCAGTTCTTC.

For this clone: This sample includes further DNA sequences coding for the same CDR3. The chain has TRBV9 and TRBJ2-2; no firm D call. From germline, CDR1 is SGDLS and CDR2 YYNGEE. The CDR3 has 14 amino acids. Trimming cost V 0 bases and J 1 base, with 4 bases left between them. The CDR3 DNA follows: TGTGCCAGCAGCGTAGCTAGGAACACCGGGGAGCTGTTTTTT. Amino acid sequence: CASSVARNTGELFF.

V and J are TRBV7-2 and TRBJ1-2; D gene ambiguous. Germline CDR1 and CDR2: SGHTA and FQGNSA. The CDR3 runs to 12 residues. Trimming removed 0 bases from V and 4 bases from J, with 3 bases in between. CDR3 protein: CASSLAAYGYTF. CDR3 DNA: TGTGCCAGCAGCTTAGCCGCCTATGGCTACACCTTC.

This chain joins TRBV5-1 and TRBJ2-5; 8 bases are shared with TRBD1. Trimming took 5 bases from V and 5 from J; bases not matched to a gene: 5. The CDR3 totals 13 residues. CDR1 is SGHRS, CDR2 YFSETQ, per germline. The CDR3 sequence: CASSSQGGETQYF. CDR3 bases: TGCGCCAGCAGTTCACAGGGGGGCGAGACCCAGTACTTC. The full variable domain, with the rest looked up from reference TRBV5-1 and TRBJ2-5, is KAGVTQTPRYLIKTRGQQVTLSCSPISGHRSVSWYQQTPGQGLQFLFEYFSETQRNKGNFPGRFSGRQFSNSRSEMNVSTLELGDSALYLCASSSQGGETQYFGPGTRLLVL.

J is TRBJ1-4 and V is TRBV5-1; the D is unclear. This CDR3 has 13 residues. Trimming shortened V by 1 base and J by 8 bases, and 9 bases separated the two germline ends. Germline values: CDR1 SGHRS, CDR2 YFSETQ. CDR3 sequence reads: CASSLSSYEKLFF. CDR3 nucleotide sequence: TGCGCCAGCAGCTTGAGCAGTTACGAAAAACTGTTTTTT.

CDR3 nucleotides: TGCAGCGCCATGGGACAGGGGGCTCCTTACGAGCAGTACTTC. Its protein is CSAMGQGAPYEQYF. The chain has TRBV29-1 and TRBJ2-7; 12 nucleotides agree with TRBD1. The CDR3 runs to 14 residues. Germline trimming cut 7 bases from V and 4 bases from J; bases unmatched to any gene: 8. CDR1 is SQVTM, CDR2 ANQGSEA, per germline.

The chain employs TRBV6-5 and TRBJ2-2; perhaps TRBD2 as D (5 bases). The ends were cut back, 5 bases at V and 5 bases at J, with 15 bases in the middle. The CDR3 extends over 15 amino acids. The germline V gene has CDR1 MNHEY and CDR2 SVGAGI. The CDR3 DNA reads TGTGCCAGCAGTCCAGAACACCGGGGAACCGGGGAGCTGTTTTTT. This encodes CASSPEHRGTGELFF.